Shown below are 27 T cell receptor beta chains from a single sample sequenced in a study of human T cells and chemical hapten exposure. TCRdb analysed the RACE reads with MiXCR anew, one entry per CDR3 protein. The sample has roughly 30,000 distinct CDR3 sequences; less than 8% are singletons. Time point meaning: healthy volunteer bleed at 2 weeks. Unfractionated whole blood was the source of the extracted total RNA. Input material: whole blood. Every receptor here comes from a human donor in good health. Some clones in this sample may be carry-over from other donors' samples.

This clonotype was seen more than once but under ten times. The J gene is TRBJ1-3, the V gene TRBV2, with a possible D match to TRBD1 (5 bases). This CDR3 spans 16 amino acids. Between the trimmed V and J ends, which lost 6 bases and 0 bases, there was a span of 15 bases. Germline V gives CDR1 SNHLY, CDR2 FYNNEI. The CDR3 loop is CASRTGTAASGNTIYF. CDR3 in DNA: TGTGCCAGCAGAACTGGGACGGCGGCCTCTGGAAACACCATATATTTT.

This clonotype turned up a few times. The DNA of the CDR3 is TGTGCCAGCAGTGGAGGGGGGGACACAGATACGCAGTATTTT. Encoded protein: CASSGGGDTDTQYF. V gene TRBV6-1 combines with J gene TRBJ2-3; TRBD2 is a possible D gene (7 bases). The CDR3 consists of 14 residues. Germline CDR1 and CDR2: MNHNS and SASEGT. Trimming removed 4 bases at V and 2 bases at J, with 10 bases between.

J is TRBJ2-1 and V is TRBV3-1; possible D gene TRBD2, 5 bases. CDR1 and CDR2 (germline): LGHDT, YNNKEL (reference sequence). The V end was cut by 5 bases, the J end by 10 bases, with 15 bases between. This CDR3 region has 13 residues. CDR3 bases: TGTGCCAGCAGCTACCCGACTAACGGGGAGCAGTTCTTC. Amino acids: CASSYPTNGEQFF.

The table lists this clonotype with a few counts. CDR3: CSVRRQGNYGYTF. Here the CDR3 DNA reads TGCAGCGTCAGGAGACAGGGTAACTATGGCTACACCTTC. The chain has TRBV29-1 and TRBJ1-2, with 7 bases lining up with TRBD1. This CDR3 region has 13 residues. The germline gives CDR1 SQVTM, CDR2 ANQGSEA. Trimming cost V 6 bases and J 1 base; bases outside gene matches: 5.

This clonotype appeared many times. This chain joins TRBV12-3 or TRBV12-4 and TRBJ2-4; the D gene is possibly TRBD1 (6 bases). The CDR3 is made up of 15 amino acids. V gave up 6 bases and J gave up 5 bases, with 17 bases separating them. The CDR3 DNA follows: TGTGCCAGCAGCCGACAGGTACAAAGCGAAAACATTCAGTACTTC. This translates into CASSRQVQSENIQYF.

This chain joins TRBV5-1 and TRBJ2-3, with a possible D match to TRBD2 (5 bases). The CDR3 spans 14 residues. The ends were cut back, 5 bases at V and 0 bases at J, with 10 bases in the middle. CDR1 and CDR2 from the germline V gene are SGHRS and YFSETQ. The CDR3 loop reads CASSIGESTDTQYF. DNA for the CDR3: TGCGCCAGCAGTATCGGGGAAAGCACAGATACGCAGTATTTT.

This clonotype was counted only a few times. This chain links TRBV6-2 or TRBV6-3 with TRBJ1-1; D may be TRBD1 (5 bases). This CDR3 contains 15 residues. Looked up from germline, CDR1 is MNHEY and CDR2 is SVGEGT. Trimming removed 5 bases from V and 1 base from J, with 14 bases in between. CDR3 nucleotide sequence: TGTGCCAGCAGTGAAAGGGACGGAGGGAACACTGAAGCTTTCTTT. Translating gives CASSERDGGNTEAFF.

As concerns this clonotype: Being one base from a much bigger clone, this may be a read error. J is TRBJ2-7 and V is TRBV7-8; D ambiguous. Per germline, CDR1 SGHVS and CDR2 FQNEAQ. CDR3 length equals 13 residues. Trimming left V 5 bases short and J 6 bases short, with 14 bases between. The DNA for the CDR3 is TGTGCCAGCAGCCCACGGGCGAGCTGCGAGCAGTACTTC. As protein: CASSPRASCEQYF.

The genes are TRBV27 and TRBJ1-2; D gene unclear. The length of the CDR3 is 17 residues. Germline CDR1 is MNHEY and CDR2 is SMNVEV (reference sequence). The V and J ends lost 5 bases and 4 bases respectively, with 23 bases between them. CDR3: CASSRRGRPRLPYGYTF. The CDR3 DNA reads as TGTGCCAGCAGTCGACGTGGTCGGCCGCGACTGCCCTATGGCTACACCTTC.

This clonotype was counted many times. CDR3 protein: CASRSGTYYGYTF. The CDR3 DNA sequence: TGTGCCAGCAGGAGCGGGACATATTATGGCTACACCTTC. The rearrangement uses TRBV2 and TRBJ1-2; D perhaps matches TRBD1 (6 bases). The CDR3 runs 13 residues. V shed 6 bases and J shed 5 bases, with 13 bases lying between them. Germline lookup yields CDR1 SNHLY and CDR2 FYNNEI.

The CDR3 loop is CASSFDRGEDTQYF. CDR3 in DNA: TGTGCCAGCAGCTTTGACAGGGGCGAAGATACGCAGTATTTT. The chain uses TRBV7-2 and TRBJ2-3; 8 nucleotides agree with TRBD1. J was trimmed by 5 bases and V by 3 bases; bases with no gene match: 4. This CDR3 spans 14 amino acids. Germline-derived CDR1 and CDR2 are SGHTA and FQGNSA.

The V gene is TRBV28, the J gene TRBJ1-6; 8 bases map to TRBD1. The CDR3 consists of 14 residues. Per the germline V gene, CDR1 is MDHEN and CDR2 is SYDVKM. The V segment lost 4 bases and the J segment 17 bases; nucleotides outside the gene matches: 13. The CDR3 sequence is CASSSGTGGLQFHF. The CDR3 nucleotides read TGTGCCAGCAGTTCCGGGACAGGAGGTTTACAGTTCCACTTT.

The chain uses TRBV7-2 and TRBJ1-3; TRBD1 matches at 11 bases. Germline CDR1 SGHTA, CDR2 FQGNSA. The CDR3 consists of 17 residues. J gave up 3 bases and V 4 bases, and 8 bases lay outside the gene matches. Here the CDR3 reads CASSYGTGGSFGNTIYF. CDR3 DNA sequence: TGTGCCAGCAGCTACGGGACAGGGGGTAGTTTTGGAAACACCATATATTTT.

This clonotype appeared many times. The chain is built from TRBV7-2 and TRBJ2-7, with 8 bases fitting TRBD2. Germline trimming cut 1 base from V and 5 bases from J; bases unmatched to any gene: 7. The CDR3 length is 15 residues. Germline V lookup: CDR1 SGHTA, CDR2 FQGNSA. The CDR3 coding sequence is TGTGCCAGCAGCTTAGTCGTAGGTAGCGGGAACGAGCAGTACTTC. This gives the protein CASSLVVGSGNEQYF. Filled out from reference TRBV7-2 and TRBJ2-7, the complete variable domain reads GAGVSQSPSNKVTEKGKDVELRCDPISGHTALYWYRQSLGQGLEFLIYFQGNSAPDKSGLPSDRFSAERTGGSVSTLTIQRTQQEDSAVYLCASSLVVGSGNEQYFGPGTRLTVT.

The sample holds many counts of this clonotype. This rearrangement joins TRBV12-3 or TRBV12-4 to TRBJ1-1; D gene uncertain. V lost 3 bases and J 0 bases, leaving 8 bases between the germline ends. CDR3 size: 14 residues. This CDR3 reads CASSFSVMNTEAFF. CDR3 in DNA: TGTGCCAGCAGTTTCTCTGTCATGAACACTGAAGCTTTCTTT.

This clonotype was seen a handful of times. This chain connects TRBV12-3 or TRBV12-4 to TRBJ1-4, with TRBD1 matching over 8 bases. CDR3 length: 17 residues. The trim removed 2 bases at V and 0 bases at J, leaving 5 bases unmatched. The CDR3: CASSLRGQDPTNEKLFF. CDR3 DNA: TGTGCCAGCAGTTTACGGGGACAGGATCCAACTAATGAAAAACTGTTTTTT.

The chain is built from TRBV5-4 and TRBJ1-4; D unresolved. Deletions cut 1 base from V and 0 bases from J, with 7 bases between. CDR1 SGHNT and CDR2 YYREEE come from the germline V gene (reference sequence). CDR3 length equals 15 residues. Here the CDR3 reads CASSLKTATNEKLFF. The CDR3 DNA is TGTGCCAGCAGCTTGAAAACAGCAACTAATGAAAAACTGTTTTTT.

This clonotype was counted a few times. The rearrangement links TRBV5-1 to TRBJ2-3; D gene unclear. CDR1 and CDR2 (germline): SGHRS, YFSETQ. Trimming pared 3 bases from V and 2 bases from J, leaving 7 bases between. There are 13 residues in the CDR3. The CDR3 coding sequence is TGCGCCAGCAGCTCTTCCCCCACAGATACGCAGTATTTT. This translates into CASSSSPTDTQYF.

This clonotype was seen repeatedly, ten times or more. The genes are TRBV14 and TRBJ1-1; D possibly corresponds to TRBD1 (5 bases). CDR3 length: 13 amino acids. Between the trimmed V and J ends, which lost 3 bases and 8 bases, there was a span of 13 bases. The germline V gene has CDR1 SGHDN and CDR2 FVKESK. The DNA of the CDR3 is TGTGCCAGCAGCCAGGGGGACGGTCGAGAAGCTTTCTTT. Amino acid sequence: CASSQGDGREAFF.

The genes are TRBV11-2 and TRBJ1-2; D call uncertain. The CDR3 loop spans 15 amino acids. The germline V and J ends were trimmed by 0 bases and 4 bases, with 12 bases remaining between them. Looked up from germline, CDR1 is SGHAT and CDR2 is FQNNGV. CDR3 sequence (DNA): TGTGCCAGCAGCTTAGATCCAGCGGGGATCTATGGCTACACCTTC. Amino acids: CASSLDPAGIYGYTF.

This clonotype has a count of ten or more. The rearrangement links TRBV3-1 to TRBJ1-1, with 9 bases that match TRBD1. The V gene's germline CDR1 is LGHDT and CDR2 YNNKEL (reference sequence). The CDR3 sequence is 15 residues long. J lost 8 bases, V lost 4 bases, and 11 bases had no gene match. The CDR3 sequence: CASSPSGTGRSEAFF. CDR3 in DNA: TGTGCCAGCAGCCCTTCCGGGACAGGGAGATCAGAAGCTTTCTTT.

The chain combines TRBV24-1 with TRBJ2-1, with 8 bases matching TRBD2. The CDR3 contains 20 residues. Looked up from germline, CDR1 is KGHDR and CDR2 is SFDVKD. The junction had 14 bases not matched to a gene; V was cut back by 2 bases and J by 0 bases. The CDR3 region has the DNA TGTGCCACCAGTGATTCCGTGACGGCCGGGGGGGTAACCTCCTACAATGAGCAGTTCTTC. Amino acids: CATSDSVTAGGVTSYNEQFF.

A word on this clonotype: It is unclear where the CDR3 begins or ends on the DNA, so no DNA is shown, and the CDR3 is as TCRdb lists it. This chain links TRBV5-4 with TRBJ1-1; the table's D gene call, TRBD1, was not cross checked with the DNA. The germline V gene encodes CDR1 SGHNT and CDR2 YYREEE (reference sequence). The CDR3 spans 21 amino acids, including both terminal residues. CDR3 sequence reads: CASSSWTGGGSEAFFGSEAFF.

V and J are TRBV10-3 and TRBJ1-1, with no clear D. There are 13 residues in the CDR3. The ends were cut back, 7 bases at V and 7 bases at J, with 16 bases in the middle. The V gene's germline CDR1 is ENHRY and CDR2 SYGVKD. CDR3 residues: CAITSAPFGEAFF. CDR3 sequence (DNA): TGTGCCATCACATCGGCCCCCTTTGGTGAAGCTTTCTTT.

The table lists this clonotype with many counts. The chain recombines TRBV7-9 with TRBJ2-7; TRBD2 matches 11 bases. In germline, CDR1 is SEHNR, CDR2 FQNEAQ (reference sequence). V lost 5 bases, J lost 10 bases, and 7 bases stayed unmatched. This CDR3 comprises 13 residues. The CDR3 is CASSPTSGVFQYF. The CDR3 bases are TGTGCCAGCAGCCCGACTAGCGGGGTTTTTCAGTACTTC. The whole variable domain, remainder taken from reference TRBV7-9 and TRBJ2-7, is DTGVSQNPRHKITKRGQNVTFRCDPISEHNRLYWYRQTLGQGPEFLTYFQNEAQLEKSRLLSDRFSAERPKGSFSTLEIQRTEQGDSAMYLCASSPTSGVFQYFGPGTRLTVT.

There are a few counts of this clonotype. The chain is built from TRBV28 and TRBJ1-1; tentatively, D is TRBD1 (6 bases). Germline lookup yields CDR1 MDHEN and CDR2 SYDVKM. The V end lost 6 bases, the J end lost 7 bases, and 15 bases lay between the germline ends. The CDR3 is made up of 13 amino acids. The CDR3 loop reads CASSSKQGGEAFF. CDR3 in DNA: TGTGCCAGCAGCTCCAAACAGGGTGGTGAAGCTTTCTTT.

This clonotype appeared many times. This sequence joins TRBV29-1 and TRBJ1-1; D may be TRBD1 (6 bases). CDR1 is SQVTM and CDR2 is ANQGSEA in the germline V gene. Trimming took off 4 bases at V and 2 bases at J, with 20 bases between the two ends. The CDR3 length is 16 residues. The CDR3: CSVGSTYGQSNTEAFF. CDR3 nucleotide sequence: TGCAGCGTTGGAAGTACGTATGGACAGTCAAACACTGAAGCTTTCTTT.